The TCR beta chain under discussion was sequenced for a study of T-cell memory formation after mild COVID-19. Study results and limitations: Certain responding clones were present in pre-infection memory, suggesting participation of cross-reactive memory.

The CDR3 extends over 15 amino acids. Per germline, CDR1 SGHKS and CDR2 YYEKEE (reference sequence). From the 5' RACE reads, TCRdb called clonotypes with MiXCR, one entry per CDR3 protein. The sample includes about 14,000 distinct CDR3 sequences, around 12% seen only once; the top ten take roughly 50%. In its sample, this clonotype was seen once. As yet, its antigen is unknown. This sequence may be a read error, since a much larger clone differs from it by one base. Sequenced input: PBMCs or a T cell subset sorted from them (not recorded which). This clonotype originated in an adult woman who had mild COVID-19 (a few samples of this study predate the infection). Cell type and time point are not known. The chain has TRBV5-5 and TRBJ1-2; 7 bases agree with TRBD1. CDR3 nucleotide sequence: TGTTCCAGCAGCTCCCGCCGGGACAGCCTTGAGGGCTACACCTTC. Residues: CSSSSRRDSLEGYTF.